Sequencing of this T cell receptor (beta chain) was carried out in a study of T cell repertoires and leukemia-associated antigens (dated by TCRdb to about 2019). With regard to the full study: About 5.1 to 7 million read pairs and roughly 3.3 to 5.0 million effective reads were obtained per sample, with roughly 16 million effective reads obtained overall. In vitro peptide stimulation of healthy T cells was used with the aim of identifying the antigen recognized by a TCR Vbeta21 clone previously found in CML patients. General findings and caveats noted by the study authors: Across the four groups, there were no significant differences in the numbers of Vbeta genes (roughly 60), Jbeta genes (roughly 15), VDJ rearrangements, or unique CDR3s. Direct testing of the expanded clones' antigen specificity and function was not done, and further investigation was required.

Total RNA was extracted from the cultured T cells with TRIzol reagent. TCRbeta libraries were amplified from RNA using 5' rapid amplification of cDNA ends (5'RACE). Before sequencing, library concentration and integrity were assessed using Qubit, an Agilent instrument, and quantitative PCR. Sequencing of qualified libraries was performed on Illumina HiSeq or MiSeq by a commercial service provider. The paper's processing steps were these. TCR sequences in each sample were identified with MiXCR version 1.8.2. For a clone to be considered qualified, a CDR3 longer than four amino acids, an in-frame nucleotide length, and the absence of a stop codon were required. A read containing the complete CDR3 structure was defined as an effective read. Validation of expanded clones was performed by RT-PCR with 24 Vbeta primers, GeneScan spectratyping, and Sanger sequencing. In TCRdb, the public reads were trimmed at Q25 with fastp and aligned with MiXCR, with productive beta chains retained. Duplicate CDR3 protein sequences are folded into a single record with the most common DNA and genes. TCRdb, not the authors, supplied the V and J calls. The sample data list 10,000 to 13,000 distinct CDR3 sequences, and about 42% of these were observed just once. Under 35% of the sample rests with the top ten.

From V the trimming removes 5 bases and from J it removes 1 base, while the gene matches leave 10 bases of the junction unaccounted for. Reading the germline V gene (reference sequence) gives CDR1 DFQATT and CDR2 SNEGSKA. The CDR3 runs 15 residues from the cysteine to the phenylalanine. Just the 45-base CDR3 DNA is kept, in frame starting at base 1. As a first step, CD3+ T cells were rested overnight at 2.5 million cells/mL in RPMI 1640 lacking fetal bovine serum. Following the manufacturer's instructions, MACS immunomagnetic beads were used to pull CD3+ T cells out of the PBMCs. On this clonotype: Its antigen remains unidentified. Per-base quality was not reported, and no clone a single base away is much larger than it.

Rearrangement joined TRBV20-1 to TRBJ2-7, and 8 junctional nucleotides match TRBD1. The specimen was CD3+ T cells sorted from blood and cultured. This TCR was sampled from a female donor in good health. The CDR3 protein sequence reads: CSAEHPTGGSYEQYF. The nucleotide sequence is TGCAGTGCTGAACATCCCACAGGGGGATCCTACGAGCAGTACTTC.